The TCR beta chain described here comes from a study of cytomegalovirus exposure and HLA in healthy donors. General study findings and limits: Associated with cytomegalovirus, according to the listing, were 150 to 200 TCR beta chains. Using the classifier, cytomegalovirus status was reportedly diagnosed with high specificity and sensitivity.

This CDR3 has 13 amino acids. With 0 bases removed from V and 2 bases from J, the gap between germline ends came to 5 bases. Looked up from germline, CDR1 is SGHNT and CDR2 is YYREEE (reference sequence). The donors were in the approximately 120-subject validation cohort, distinct from the 666-subject first cohort. Libraries were prepared by immunoSEQ multiplex PCR; TCRdb keeps only in-frame clonotypes and omits some of them. The table has over 70,000 clones, about 90% seen once. In the case of this clone: Its antigen remains unknown.

Sequenced sample: PBMCs. The chain carries TRBV5-4 and TRBJ1-1; unclear D gene. This sequence originates from a woman between 18 and 29 years old in good health and CMV-seropositive. CDR3 coding DNA: TGTGCCAGCAGCTTGGTGCGAAACACTGAAGCTTTCTTT. Amino acid sequence: CASSLVRNTEAFF.